The 11 T cell receptor beta chains presented below share a single source sample, sequenced in a study of cytomegalovirus exposure and HLA in healthy donors. Vbeta (60) and Jbeta (13) primers were used in the PCR. Assay used: immunoSEQ multiplex PCR; TCRdb lists only in-frame clones, some missing. The sample gives 120,000 to 150,000 clones, about 80% of which show up once; 1.5% to 2.5% is in the top ten. The sequenced sample consisted of PBMCs. These receptors were obtained from a middle-aged woman in good health and CMV-seronegative.

This rearrangement joins TRBV28 to TRBJ2-7, with 9 bases identical to TRBD1. This CDR3 has 15 amino acids. Germline CDR1 is MDHEN and CDR2 is SYDVKM. Trimming at V came to 5 bases and at J to 4 bases, leaving 9 bases not matched to a gene. CDR3 region: CASSPPGTGSYEQYF. Here the CDR3 DNA reads TGTGCCAGCAGTCCGCCTGGGACAGGGTCGTACGAGCAGTACTTC.

A single count supports this clone. V usage is TRBV5-4 and J usage is TRBJ2-2, with 7 bases that match TRBD2. V trimming: 6 bases; J trimming: 6 bases; junction bases outside the gene matches: 5. This CDR3 is built from 13 residues. Germline CDR1 is SGHNT and CDR2 is YYREEE (reference sequence). DNA of the CDR3: TGTGCCAGCAAGCGGGGTTCCTCCGGGGAGCTGTTTTTT. It specifies CASKRGSSGELFF.

The gene calls are TRBV2 and TRBJ2-1, with 9 bases that match TRBD2. After removal of 4 bases from V and 6 bases from J, the junction contained 7 bases not matched to a gene. Germline V gene lookup returns CDR1 SNHLY and CDR2 FYNNEI. The CDR3 covers 15 residues. The CDR3: CASSGEVAGANEQFF. The DNA of the CDR3 is TGTGCCAGCAGTGGGGAAGTAGCGGGAGCCAATGAGCAGTTCTTC.

V gene TRBV28 combines with J gene TRBJ2-2; D gene unclear. Between the trimmed V and J ends, which lost 5 bases and 0 bases, there was a span of 16 bases. The CDR3 totals 17 residues. Germline V gene lookup returns CDR1 MDHEN and CDR2 SYDVKM. In DNA form, the CDR3 reads TGTGCCAGCAGTAGTCCCTCAATGACATCGAACACCGGGGAGCTGTTTTTT. Protein sequence: CASSSPSMTSNTGELFF.

The gene calls are TRBV19 and TRBJ1-5, with 7 positions matching TRBD1. This CDR3 has 16 amino acids. CDR1 and CDR2 from the germline V gene are LNHDA and SQIVND (reference sequence). The junction had 10 bases not matched to a gene; V was cut back by 3 bases and J by 5 bases. The CDR3 loop is CASSILYRGGYQPQHF. CDR3 coding DNA: TGTGCCAGTAGTATTCTATACAGGGGCGGTTATCAGCCCCAGCATTTT.

This sequence joins TRBV28 and TRBJ2-3, with 11 bases matching TRBD2. V lost 2 bases to trimming and J lost 1 base; unmatched junction nucleotides: 2. The CDR3 length is 16 residues. Germline V lookup: CDR1 MDHEN, CDR2 SYDVKM. Here the CDR3 reads CASSLVLAGGTDTQYF. In nucleotides, the CDR3 is TGTGCCAGCAGTTTAGTACTAGCGGGAGGCACAGATACGCAGTATTTT.

This chain's CDR3 is CASSMGGPSMNTEAFF. CDR3 DNA sequence: TGTGCCAGTAGTATGGGGGGTCCTTCTATGAACACTGAAGCTTTCTTT. J is TRBJ1-1 and V is TRBV19; TRBD1 might be the D (5 bases). The CDR3 runs to 16 residues. Germline CDR1 and CDR2: LNHDA and SQIVND (reference sequence). Trimming cost V 3 bases and J 0 bases, with 14 bases left between them.

V gene TRBV7-2 combines with J gene TRBJ2-5, with 8 bases identical to TRBD1. The CDR3 sequence is 14 residues long. CDR1 and CDR2 (germline): SGHTA, FQGNSA. V lost 4 bases and J lost 5; bases outside the gene matches: 6. CDR3 in amino acids: CASSSDRVGETQYF. CDR3 nucleotides: TGTGCCAGCAGCTCGGACAGGGTCGGGGAGACCCAGTACTTC. Using reference TRBV7-2 and TRBJ2-5 for the parts outside the CDR3, the full variable domain is GAGVSQSPSNKVTEKGKDVELRCDPISGHTALYWYRQSLGQGLEFLIYFQGNSAPDKSGLPSDRFSAERTGGSVSTLTIQRTQQEDSAVYLCASSSDRVGETQYFGPGTRLLVL.

This chain joins TRBV11-2 and TRBJ2-1; D is uncertain. This CDR3 has 13 amino acids. Germline loops: CDR1 SGHAT, CDR2 FQNNGV. Trimming pared 0 bases from V and 10 bases from J, leaving 10 bases between. Here the CDR3 reads CASSLDLSREQFF. The DNA of the CDR3 is TGTGCCAGCAGCTTAGACCTCTCTAGGGAGCAGTTCTTC.

This clone was counted between two and nine times. The gene calls are TRBV2 and TRBJ1-5; possible D gene TRBD1, 6 bases. Germline values: CDR1 SNHLY, CDR2 FYNNEI. The CDR3 length is 14 residues. The V gene lost 5 bases and the J gene lost 6 bases, with 14 bases spanning the gap. This CDR3 reads CASSQGGEGQPQHF. The CDR3 DNA sequence: TGTGCCAGCAGTCAAGGGGGGGAAGGTCAGCCCCAGCATTTT.

The rearrangement joins TRBV27 to TRBJ1-5; D gene uncertain. The ends were cut back, 5 bases at V and 4 bases at J, with 9 bases in the middle. The CDR3 covers 13 residues. Germline V CDR1 and CDR2: MNHEY, SMNVEV (reference sequence). Here the CDR3 DNA reads TGTGCCAGCAGTCTGTTCGGGAATCAGCCCCAGCATTTT. Translating gives CASSLFGNQPQHF.